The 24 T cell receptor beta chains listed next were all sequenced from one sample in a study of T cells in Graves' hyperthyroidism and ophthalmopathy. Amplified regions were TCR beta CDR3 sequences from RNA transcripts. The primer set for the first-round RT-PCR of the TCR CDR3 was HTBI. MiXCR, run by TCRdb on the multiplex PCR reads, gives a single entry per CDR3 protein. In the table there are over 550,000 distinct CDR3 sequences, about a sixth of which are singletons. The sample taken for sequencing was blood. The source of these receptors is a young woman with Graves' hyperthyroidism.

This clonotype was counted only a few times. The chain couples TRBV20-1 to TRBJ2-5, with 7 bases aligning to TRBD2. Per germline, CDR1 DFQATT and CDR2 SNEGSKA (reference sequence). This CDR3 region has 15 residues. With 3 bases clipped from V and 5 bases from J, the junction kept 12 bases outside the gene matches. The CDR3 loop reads CSARVSSGNPETQYF. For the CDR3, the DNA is TGCAGTGCTAGGGTTTCCAGCGGGAATCCGGAGACCCAGTACTTC.

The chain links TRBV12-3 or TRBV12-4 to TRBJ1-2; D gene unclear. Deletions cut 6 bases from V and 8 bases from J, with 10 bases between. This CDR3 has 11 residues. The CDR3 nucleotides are TGTGCCAGCAGCCGAGAAGGCGGCTACACCTTC. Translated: CASSREGGYTF.

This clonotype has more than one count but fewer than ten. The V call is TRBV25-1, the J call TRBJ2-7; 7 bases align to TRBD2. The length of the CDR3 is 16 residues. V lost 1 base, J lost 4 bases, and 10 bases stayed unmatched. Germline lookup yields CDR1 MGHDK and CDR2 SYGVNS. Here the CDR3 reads CASSELMGGLKYEQYF. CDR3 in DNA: TGTGCCAGCAGTGAATTAATGGGGGGACTAAAGTACGAGCAGTACTTC.

The CDR3 spells CATRAWAVSYEQYF. CDR3 DNA: TGTGCCACCCGGGCCTGGGCGGTTTCCTACGAGCAGTACTTC. The V gene is TRBV13, the J gene TRBJ2-7, with unresolved D. The CDR3 loop spans 14 amino acids. The germline V gene has CDR1 PRHDT and CDR2 FYEKMQ (reference sequence). V was shortened by 10 bases and J by 1 base, with 17 bases between the two germline ends.

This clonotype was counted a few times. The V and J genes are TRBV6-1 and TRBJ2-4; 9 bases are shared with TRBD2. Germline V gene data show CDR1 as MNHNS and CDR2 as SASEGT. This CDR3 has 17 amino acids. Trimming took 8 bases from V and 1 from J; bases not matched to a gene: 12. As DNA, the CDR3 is TGTGCCAGCCATTCCCCGGCTAGCGGGAAGGCCAAAAACATTCAGTACTTC. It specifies CASHSPASGKAKNIQYF.

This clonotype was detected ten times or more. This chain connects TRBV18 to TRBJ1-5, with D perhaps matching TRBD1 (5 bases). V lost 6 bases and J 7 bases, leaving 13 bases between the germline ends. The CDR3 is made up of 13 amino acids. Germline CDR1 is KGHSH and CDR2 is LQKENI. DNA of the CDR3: TGTGCCAGCTCTCGCGACAGATCCCAGCCCCAGCATTTT. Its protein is CASSRDRSQPQHF. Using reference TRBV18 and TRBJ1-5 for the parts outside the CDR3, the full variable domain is NAGVMQNPRHLVRRRGQEARLRCSPMKGHSHVYWYRQLPEEGLKFMVYLQKENIIDESGMPKERFSAEFPKEGPSILRIQQVVRGDSAAYFCASSRDRSQPQHFGDGTRLSIL.

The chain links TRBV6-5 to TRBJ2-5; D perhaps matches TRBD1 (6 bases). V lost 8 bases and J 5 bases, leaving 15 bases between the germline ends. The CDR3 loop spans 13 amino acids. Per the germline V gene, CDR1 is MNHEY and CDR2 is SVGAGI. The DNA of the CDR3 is TGTGCCAGCCAGTTAGGTCAGGGGGAGACCCAGTACTTC. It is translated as CASQLGQGETQYF.

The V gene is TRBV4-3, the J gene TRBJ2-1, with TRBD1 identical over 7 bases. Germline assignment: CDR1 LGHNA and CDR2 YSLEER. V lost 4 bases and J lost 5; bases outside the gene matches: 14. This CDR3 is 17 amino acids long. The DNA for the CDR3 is TGCGCCAGCAGCCCCCACACCCGGGACAGCCTCAACAATGAGCAGTTCTTC. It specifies CASSPHTRDSLNNEQFF.

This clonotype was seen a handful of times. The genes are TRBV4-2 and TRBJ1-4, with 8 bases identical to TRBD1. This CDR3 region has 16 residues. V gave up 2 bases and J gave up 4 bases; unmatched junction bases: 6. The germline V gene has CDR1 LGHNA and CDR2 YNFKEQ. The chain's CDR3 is CASSQPPGQDNEKLFF. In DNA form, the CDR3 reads TGTGCCAGCAGCCAACCACCGGGACAGGATAATGAAAAACTGTTTTTT.

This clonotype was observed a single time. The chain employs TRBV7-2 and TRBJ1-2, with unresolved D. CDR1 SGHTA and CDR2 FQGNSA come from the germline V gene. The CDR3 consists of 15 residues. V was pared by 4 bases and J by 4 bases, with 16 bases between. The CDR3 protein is CASSSYSPGSYGYTF. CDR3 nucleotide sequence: TGTGCCAGCAGCTCCTATTCTCCGGGGTCCTATGGCTACACCTTC. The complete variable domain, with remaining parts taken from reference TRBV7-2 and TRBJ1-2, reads GAGVSQSPSNKVTEKGKDVELRCDPISGHTALYWYRQSLGQGLEFLIYFQGNSAPDKSGLPSDRFSAERTGGSVSTLTIQRTQQEDSAVYLCASSSYSPGSYGYTFGSGTRLTVV.

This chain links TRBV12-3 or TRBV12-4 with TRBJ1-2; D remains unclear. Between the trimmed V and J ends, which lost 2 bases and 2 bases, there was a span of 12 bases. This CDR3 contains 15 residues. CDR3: CASSLSSRTNYGYTF. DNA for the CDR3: TGTGCCAGCAGTTTAAGCTCAAGGACCAACTATGGCTACACCTTC.

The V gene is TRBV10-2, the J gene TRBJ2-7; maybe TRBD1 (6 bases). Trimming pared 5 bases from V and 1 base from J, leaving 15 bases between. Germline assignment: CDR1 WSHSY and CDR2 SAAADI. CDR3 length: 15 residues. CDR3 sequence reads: CASSLFTGKSYEQYF. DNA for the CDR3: TGCGCCAGCAGTTTATTTACAGGGAAATCCTACGAGCAGTACTTC.

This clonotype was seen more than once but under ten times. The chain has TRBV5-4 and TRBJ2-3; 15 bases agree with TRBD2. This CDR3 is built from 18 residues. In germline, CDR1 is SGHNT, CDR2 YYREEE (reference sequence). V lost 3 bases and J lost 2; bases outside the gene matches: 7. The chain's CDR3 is CASSSGLAGGPDTDTQYF. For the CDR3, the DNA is TGTGCCAGCAGCTCGGGACTAGCGGGGGGCCCCGACACAGATACGCAGTATTTT.

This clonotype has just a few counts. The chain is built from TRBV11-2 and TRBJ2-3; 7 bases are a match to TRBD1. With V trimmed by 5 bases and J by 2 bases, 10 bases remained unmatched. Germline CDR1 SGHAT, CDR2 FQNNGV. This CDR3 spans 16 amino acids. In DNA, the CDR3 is TGTGCCAGCAGCGTACAGGGGCTTGGGGTCACAGATACGCAGTATTTT. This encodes CASSVQGLGVTDTQYF.

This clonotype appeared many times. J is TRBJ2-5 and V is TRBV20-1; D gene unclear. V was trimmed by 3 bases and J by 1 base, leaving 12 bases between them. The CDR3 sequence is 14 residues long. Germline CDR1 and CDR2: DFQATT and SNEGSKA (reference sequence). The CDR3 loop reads CSARAWRAQETQYF. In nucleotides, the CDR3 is TGCAGTGCTAGGGCTTGGAGAGCCCAAGAGACCCAGTACTTC.

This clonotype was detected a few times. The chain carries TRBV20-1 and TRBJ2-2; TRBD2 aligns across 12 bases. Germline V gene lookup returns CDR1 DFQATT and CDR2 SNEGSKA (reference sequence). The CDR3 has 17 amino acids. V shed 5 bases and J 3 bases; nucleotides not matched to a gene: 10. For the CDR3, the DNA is TGCAGTGCTTTCTTGCTAGCGGGAGGGCGGGACACCGGGGAGCTGTTTTTT. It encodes CSAFLLAGGRDTGELFF.

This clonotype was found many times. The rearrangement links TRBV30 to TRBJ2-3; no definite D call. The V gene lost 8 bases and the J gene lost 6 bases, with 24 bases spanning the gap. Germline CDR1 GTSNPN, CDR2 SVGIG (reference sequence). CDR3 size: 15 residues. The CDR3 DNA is TGTGCCCGCACTCCCCTCGCGCCGGAGCCCGATACGCAGTATTTT. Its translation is CARTPLAPEPDTQYF.

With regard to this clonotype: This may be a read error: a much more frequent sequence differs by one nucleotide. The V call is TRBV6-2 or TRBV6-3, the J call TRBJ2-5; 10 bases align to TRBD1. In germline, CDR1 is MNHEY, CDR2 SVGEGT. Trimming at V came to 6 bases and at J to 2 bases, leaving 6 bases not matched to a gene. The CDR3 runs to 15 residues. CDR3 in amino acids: CASRPGTGVQETQYF. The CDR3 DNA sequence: TGTGCCAGCAGGCCCGGGACAGGGGTACAAGAGACCCAGTACTTC.

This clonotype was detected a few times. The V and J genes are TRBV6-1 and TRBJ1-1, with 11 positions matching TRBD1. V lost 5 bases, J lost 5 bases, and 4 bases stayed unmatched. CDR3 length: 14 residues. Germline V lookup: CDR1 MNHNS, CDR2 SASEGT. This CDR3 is CASSPGQGETEAFF. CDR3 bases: TGTGCCAGCAGTCCGGGACAGGGGGAGACTGAAGCTTTCTTT.

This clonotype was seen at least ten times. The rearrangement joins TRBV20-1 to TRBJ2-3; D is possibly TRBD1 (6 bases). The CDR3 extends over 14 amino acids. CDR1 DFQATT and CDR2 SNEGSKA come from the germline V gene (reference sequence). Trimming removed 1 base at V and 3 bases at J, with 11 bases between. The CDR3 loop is CSARAETGTDTQYF. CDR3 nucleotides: TGCAGTGCTAGAGCGGAAACAGGGACAGATACGCAGTATTTT.

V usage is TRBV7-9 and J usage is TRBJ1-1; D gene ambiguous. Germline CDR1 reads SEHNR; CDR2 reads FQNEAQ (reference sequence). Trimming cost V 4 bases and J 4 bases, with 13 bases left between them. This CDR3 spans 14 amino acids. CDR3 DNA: TGTGCCAGCAGCTACGCGGGTGCAGGCACTGAAGCTTTCTTT. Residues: CASSYAGAGTEAFF.

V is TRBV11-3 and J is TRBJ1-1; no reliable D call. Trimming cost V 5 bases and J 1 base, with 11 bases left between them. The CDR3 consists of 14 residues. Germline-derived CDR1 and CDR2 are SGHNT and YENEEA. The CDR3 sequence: CASSGPGKNTEAFF. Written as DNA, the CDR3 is TGTGCCAGCAGCGGACCGGGAAAGAACACTGAAGCTTTCTTT. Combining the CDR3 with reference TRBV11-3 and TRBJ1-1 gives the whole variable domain EAGVVQSPRYKIIEKKQPVAFWCNPISGHNTLYWYLQNLGQGPELLIRYENEEAVDDSQLPKDRFSAERLKGVDSTLKIQPAELGDSAVYLCASSGPGKNTEAFFGQGTRLTVV.

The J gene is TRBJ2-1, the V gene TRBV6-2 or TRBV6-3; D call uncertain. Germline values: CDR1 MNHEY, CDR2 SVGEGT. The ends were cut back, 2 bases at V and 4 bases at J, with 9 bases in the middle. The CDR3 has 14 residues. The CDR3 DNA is TGTGCCAGCAGTTACGAGGAGACGTACAATGAGCAGTTCTTC. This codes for CASSYEETYNEQFF.

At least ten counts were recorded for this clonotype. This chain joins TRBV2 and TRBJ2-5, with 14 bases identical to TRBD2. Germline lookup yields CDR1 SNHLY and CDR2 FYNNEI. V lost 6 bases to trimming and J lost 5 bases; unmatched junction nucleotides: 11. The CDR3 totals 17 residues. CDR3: CASSLSGLAGVGETQYF. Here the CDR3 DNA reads TGTGCCAGCAGCTTATCGGGACTAGCGGGAGTCGGGGAGACCCAGTACTTC.